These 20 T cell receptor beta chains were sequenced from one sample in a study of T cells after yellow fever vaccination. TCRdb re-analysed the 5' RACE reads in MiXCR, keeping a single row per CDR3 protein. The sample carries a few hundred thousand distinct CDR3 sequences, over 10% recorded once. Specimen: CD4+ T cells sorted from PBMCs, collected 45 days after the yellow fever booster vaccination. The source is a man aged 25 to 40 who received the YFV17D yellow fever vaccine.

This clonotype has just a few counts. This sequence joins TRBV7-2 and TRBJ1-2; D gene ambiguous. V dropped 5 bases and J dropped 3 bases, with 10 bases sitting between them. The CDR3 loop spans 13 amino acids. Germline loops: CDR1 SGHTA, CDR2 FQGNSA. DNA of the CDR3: TGTGCCAGCAGCCTCGGTCCAGACTATGGCTACACCTTC. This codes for CASSLGPDYGYTF.

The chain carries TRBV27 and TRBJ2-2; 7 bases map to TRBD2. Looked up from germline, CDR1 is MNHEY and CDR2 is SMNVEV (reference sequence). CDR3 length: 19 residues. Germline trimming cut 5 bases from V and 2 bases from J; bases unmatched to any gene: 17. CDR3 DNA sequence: TGTGCCAGCAGTCCACAATCCCCCTTACTAGCGATTAACACCGGGGAGCTGTTTTTT. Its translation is CASSPQSPLLAINTGELFF.

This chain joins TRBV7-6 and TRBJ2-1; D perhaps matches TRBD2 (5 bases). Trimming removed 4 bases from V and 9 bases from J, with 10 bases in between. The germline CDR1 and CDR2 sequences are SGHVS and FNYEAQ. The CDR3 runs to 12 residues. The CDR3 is CASSSRGVEQFF. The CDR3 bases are TGTGCCAGCAGCTCCCGGGGTGTTGAGCAGTTCTTC.

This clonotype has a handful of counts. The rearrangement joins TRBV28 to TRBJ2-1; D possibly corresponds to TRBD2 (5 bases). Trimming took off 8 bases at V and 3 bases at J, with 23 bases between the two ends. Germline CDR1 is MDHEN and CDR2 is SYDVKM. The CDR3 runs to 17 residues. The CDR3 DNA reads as TGTGCCAGCTTCCCTCCCGGGGTGGCGGGTTTCTACAATGAGCAGTTCTTC. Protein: CASFPPGVAGFYNEQFF.

CDR3 protein: CASSFERDSYNEQFF. As DNA, the CDR3 is TGTGCCAGCAGCTTTGAGCGGGACTCCTACAATGAGCAGTTCTTC. The V call is TRBV7-2, the J call TRBJ2-1, with 7 bases identical to TRBD2. The V gene end was trimmed by 3 bases and the J gene end by 0 bases; junction bases not matched to a gene: 2. CDR1 and CDR2 from the germline V gene are SGHTA and FQGNSA. The CDR3 loop spans 15 amino acids. Using reference TRBV7-2 and TRBJ2-1 for the parts outside the CDR3, the full variable domain is GAGVSQSPSNKVTEKGKDVELRCDPISGHTALYWYRQSLGQGLEFLIYFQGNSAPDKSGLPSDRFSAERTGGSVSTLTIQRTQQEDSAVYLCASSFERDSYNEQFFGPGTRLTVL.

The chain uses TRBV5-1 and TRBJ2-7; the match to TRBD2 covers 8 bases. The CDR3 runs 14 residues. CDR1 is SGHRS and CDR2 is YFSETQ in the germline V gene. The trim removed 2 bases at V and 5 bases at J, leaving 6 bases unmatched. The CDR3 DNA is TGCGCCAGCAGCTTCAGCGGGAGTGCCAACGAGCAGTACTTC. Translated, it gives CASSFSGSANEQYF.

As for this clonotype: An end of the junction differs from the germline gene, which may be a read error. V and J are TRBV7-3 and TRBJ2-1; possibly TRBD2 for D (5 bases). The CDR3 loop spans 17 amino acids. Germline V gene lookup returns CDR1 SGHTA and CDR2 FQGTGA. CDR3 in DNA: TGTGCCAGCAGCTCCCCGCGTGGGTCTCCCGCGGGCAATGGGCAGTTCTTC. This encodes CASSSPRGSPAGNGQFF.

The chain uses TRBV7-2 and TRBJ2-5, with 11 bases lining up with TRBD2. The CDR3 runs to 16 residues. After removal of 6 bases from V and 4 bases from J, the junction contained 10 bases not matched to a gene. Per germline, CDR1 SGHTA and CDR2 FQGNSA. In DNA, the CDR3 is TGTGCCAGCAGTTCGACTAGCGGGACTTTCGGAGAGACCCAGTACTTC. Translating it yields CASSSTSGTFGETQYF.

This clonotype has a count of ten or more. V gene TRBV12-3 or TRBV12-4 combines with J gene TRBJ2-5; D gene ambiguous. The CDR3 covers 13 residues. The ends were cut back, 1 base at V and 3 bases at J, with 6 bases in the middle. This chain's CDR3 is CASSLEREETQYF. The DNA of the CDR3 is TGTGCCAGCAGTTTAGAGCGAGAAGAGACCCAGTACTTC.

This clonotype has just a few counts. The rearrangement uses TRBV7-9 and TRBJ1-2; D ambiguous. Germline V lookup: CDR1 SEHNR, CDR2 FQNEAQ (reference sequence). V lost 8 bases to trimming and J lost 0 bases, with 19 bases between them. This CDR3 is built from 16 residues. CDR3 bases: TGTGCCAGCCGTCGACACGGGTTGAAGTCTAACTATGGCTACACCTTC. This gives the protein CASRRHGLKSNYGYTF. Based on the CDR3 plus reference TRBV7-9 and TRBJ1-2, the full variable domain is DTGVSQNPRHKITKRGQNVTFRCDPISEHNRLYWYRQTLGQGPEFLTYFQNEAQLEKSRLLSDRFSAERPKGSFSTLEIQRTEQGDSAMYLCASRRHGLKSNYGYTFGSGTRLTVV.

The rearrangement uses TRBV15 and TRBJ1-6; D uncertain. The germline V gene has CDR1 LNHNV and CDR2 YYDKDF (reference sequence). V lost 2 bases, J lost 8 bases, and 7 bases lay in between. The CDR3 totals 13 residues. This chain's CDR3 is CATSRLIDSPLHF. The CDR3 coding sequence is TGTGCCACCAGCAGACTGATAGATTCACCCCTCCACTTT. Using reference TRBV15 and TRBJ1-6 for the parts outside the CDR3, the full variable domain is DAMVIQNPRYQVTQFGKPVTLSCSQTLNHNVMYWYQQKSSQAPKLLFHYYDKDFNNEADTPDNFQSRRPNTSFCFLDIRSPGLGDTAMYLCATSRLIDSPLHFGNGTRLTVT.

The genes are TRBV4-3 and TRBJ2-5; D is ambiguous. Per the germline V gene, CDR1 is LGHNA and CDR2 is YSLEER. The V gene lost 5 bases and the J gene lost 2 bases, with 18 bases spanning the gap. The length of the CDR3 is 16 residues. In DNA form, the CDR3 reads TGCGCCAGCAGCATCGACCTCGCCCGAGCGCAAGAGACCCAGTACTTC. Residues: CASSIDLARAQETQYF.

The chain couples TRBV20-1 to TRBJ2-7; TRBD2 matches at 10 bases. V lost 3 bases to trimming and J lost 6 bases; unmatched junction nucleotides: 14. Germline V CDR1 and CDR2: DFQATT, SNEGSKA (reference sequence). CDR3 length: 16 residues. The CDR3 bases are TGCAGTGCTAGTCCAAGGGCCACTAGCGGGACTGCCGAGCAGTACTTC. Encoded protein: CSASPRATSGTAEQYF.

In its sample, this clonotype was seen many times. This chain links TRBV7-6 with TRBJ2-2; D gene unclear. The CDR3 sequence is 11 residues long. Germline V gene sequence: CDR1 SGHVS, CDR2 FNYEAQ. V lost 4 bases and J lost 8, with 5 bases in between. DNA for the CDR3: TGTGCCAGCAGCTCAACTGGGGAGCTGTTTTTT. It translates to CASSSTGELFF. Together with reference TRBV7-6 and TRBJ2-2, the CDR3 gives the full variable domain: GAGVSQSPRYKVTKRGQDVALRCDPISGHVSLYWYRQALGQGPEFLTYFNYEAQQDKSGLPNDRFSAERPEGSISTLTIQRTEQRDSAMYRCASSSTGELFFGEGSRLTVL.

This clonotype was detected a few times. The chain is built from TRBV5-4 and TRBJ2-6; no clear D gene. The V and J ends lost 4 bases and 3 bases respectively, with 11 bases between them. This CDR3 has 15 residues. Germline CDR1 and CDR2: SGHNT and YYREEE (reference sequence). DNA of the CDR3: TGTGCCAGCAGCCCAACAGTCTATGGGGCCAACGTCCTGACTTTC. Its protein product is CASSPTVYGANVLTF. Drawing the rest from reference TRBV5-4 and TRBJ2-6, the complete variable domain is ETGVTQSPTHLIKTRGQQVTLRCSSQSGHNTVSWYQQALGQGPQFIFQYYREEENGRGNFPPRFSGLQFPNYSSELNVNALELDDSALYLCASSPTVYGANVLTFGAGSRLTVL.

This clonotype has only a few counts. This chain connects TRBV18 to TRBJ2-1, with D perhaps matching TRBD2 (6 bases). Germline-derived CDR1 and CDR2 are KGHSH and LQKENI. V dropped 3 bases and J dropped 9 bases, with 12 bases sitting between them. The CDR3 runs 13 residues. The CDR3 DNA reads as TGTGCCAGCTCACCCCCGGGGGAGAGTGAGCAGTTCTTC. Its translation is CASSPPGESEQFF.

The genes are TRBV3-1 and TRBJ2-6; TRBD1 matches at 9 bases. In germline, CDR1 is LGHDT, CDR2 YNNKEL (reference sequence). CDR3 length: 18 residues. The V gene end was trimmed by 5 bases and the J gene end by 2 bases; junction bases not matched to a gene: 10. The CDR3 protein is CASSTQWDRAAGANVLTF. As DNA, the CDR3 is TGTGCCAGCAGCACACAATGGGACAGGGCGGCTGGGGCCAACGTCCTGACTTTC.

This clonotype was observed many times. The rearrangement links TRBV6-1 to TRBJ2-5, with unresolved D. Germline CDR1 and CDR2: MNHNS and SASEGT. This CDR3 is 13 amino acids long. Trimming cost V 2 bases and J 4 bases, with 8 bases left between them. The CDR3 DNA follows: TGTGCCAGCAGTGAAAGGCACCCAGAGACCCAGTACTTC. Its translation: CASSERHPETQYF.

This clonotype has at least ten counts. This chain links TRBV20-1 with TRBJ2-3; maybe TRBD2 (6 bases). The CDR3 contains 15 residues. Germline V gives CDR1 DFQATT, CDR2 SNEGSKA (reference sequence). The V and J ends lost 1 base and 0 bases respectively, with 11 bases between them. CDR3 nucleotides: TGCAGTGCTAGAGGAAGAGGGACTAGCACAGATACGCAGTATTTT. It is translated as CSARGRGTSTDTQYF.

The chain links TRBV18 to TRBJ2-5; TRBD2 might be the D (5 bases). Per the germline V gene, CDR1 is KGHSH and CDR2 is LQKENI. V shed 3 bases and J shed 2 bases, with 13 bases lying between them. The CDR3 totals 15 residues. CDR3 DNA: TGTGCCAGCTCACCTCTAAGTAGCGCACAAGAGACCCAGTACTTC. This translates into CASSPLSSAQETQYF.